This TCR beta chain was recorded in a study of shared clonotypes between healthy human individuals. Looking at the study overall: A couple of women and three men aged 18 to 49 served as donors.

The genomic DNA of each subset was split evenly across several immunoSEQ plates. Produced via immunoSEQ multiplex PCR; TCRdb's table is partial and in-frame only. This sample has around 720,000 clones; 60% to 75% occur once, and the top ten carry around 2%. The germline V gene encodes CDR1 SGHRS and CDR2 YFSETQ. V dropped 1 base and J dropped 4; count of bases not matched to a gene: 4. This CDR3 comprises 15 residues. A CD45RA-negative memory subset and a CD45RA+ naive subset were separated from the CD4+ cells. Study-level points and caveats: Memory subsets had estimated richness that was generally smaller than that of naive subsets.

To note about this clone: Its antigen is undetermined. This specimen includes other DNA sequences encoding the same CDR3.

The receptor's source is a woman aged 30 to 39 in good health. V and J are TRBV5-1 and TRBJ2-1; TRBD2 aligns across 8 bases. The specimen sequenced was memory CD4+ T cells sorted from blood. The subset is: CD45RA-negative fraction. The CDR3 DNA reads TGCGCCAGCAGCTTGACTAGCGGATCTTACAATGAGCAGTTCTTC. This codes for CASSLTSGSYNEQFF.